Sequencing of this T cell receptor (beta chain) was carried out in a study of cytomegalovirus exposure and HLA in healthy donors. Study-wide points: Reportedly, a later analysis found an Asian-associated ancestry cluster had fewer N-insertions than the approximately 670-donor mean. Despite most TCR sequences being rare, some public TCRs occurred in many donors.

On this clone itself: Its matching antigen is unknown.

The study ran its PCR with 60 Vbeta and 13 Jbeta primers. TCRdb's copy holds only in-frame clones and misses some; the assay was immunoSEQ multiplex PCR. The table shows approximately 130,000 clones, with 75% to 85% occurring only once. The germline gives CDR1 GTSNPN, CDR2 SVGIG (reference sequence). This CDR3 is 15 amino acids long. J lost 0 bases, V lost 5 bases, and 6 bases had no gene match. Sequenced: PBMCs. The chain uses TRBV30 and TRBJ1-5; 8 bases fit TRBD1. This receptor was obtained from a male donor in good health and CMV-seronegative. The CDR3 sequence: CAWGRQGYSNQPQHF. CDR3 DNA sequence: TGTGCCTGGGGAAGACAGGGGTATAGCAATCAGCCCCAGCATTTT. The full variable domain, rest sourced from reference TRBV30 and TRBJ1-5, is SQTIHQWPATLVQPVGSPLSLECTVEGTSNPNLYWYRQAAGRGLQLLFYSVGIGQISSEVPQNLSASRPQDRQFILSSKKLLLSDSGFYLCAWGRQGYSNQPQHFGDGTRLSIL.